The clone carrying this TCR delta chain was seen a handful of times. Its cognate antigen is unknown. The template was reverse-transcribed extracted RNA. CDR3 amplicons came from multiplex PCR with pooled V-gene forward and constant-region reverse primers. TCRdb called clones anew from the multiplex PCR reads with CATT. The sample lists 45,000 to 60,000 delta-chain clones, around 16% occurring once. This sample is part of a study of Vδ1+ human thymocytes. V shed 0 bases and J shed 1 base, with 21 bases lying between them. Germline-derived CDR1 and CDR2 are TSWWSYY and QGS. The CDR3 is 19 amino acids. Study-level findings and limits: Thymic TRG and TRD repertoires appeared highly polyclonal. Thymic delta-chain repertoires held roughly 18% Vdelta2 sequences and few Vdelta3, despite high sort purity.

The chain recombines TRDV1 with TRDJ1, with a possible D match to TRDD3 (5 bases). The sequencing input was Vdelta1+ gamma-delta thymocytes from the thymus. Subset noted: FACS-sorted CD3+ TCRalphabeta- TCRVdelta1+ TCRVdelta2- thymocytes. This sequence originates from a girl younger than two who had congenital heart surgery. The CDR3 bases are TGTGCTCTTGGGGAACTCGGTATCGGGGGCCAACCAGCCACCGATAAACTCATCTTT. Protein sequence: CALGELGIGGQPATDKLIF.